Included here is one TCR beta chain sequence, with context. The antigen it recognizes is unknown. No per-base quality is available; no much larger clone lies one base away. Via the germline V gene, CDR1 is MNHEY and CDR2 SVGAGI. V sheds 5 bases and J sheds 3 bases, leaving 12 bases between their ends. Measured from the cysteine to the phenylalanine, the CDR3 is 14 residues long. Of all the DNA, just the CDR3 is kept, 42 bases in frame from base 1. The data stem from a study of blood T cell repertoires in COVID-19 (dated by TCRdb to about 2020). Study-level background: Collaborator samples came from the United States, Italy and Spain and covered acute and convalescent phases of COVID-19. Where HLA class I and class II types were available, the types were taken from metadata supplied by the sample provider, not from assay-based typing. The material from the prospective study consisted of cDNA or gDNA derived from T cells, B-cell-depleted T cells, or PBMCs. The repertoires were released in a freely available public database meant as a resource for research on the immune response to SARS-CoV-2. A de-identified subject ID, COVID-19 status, age in years and sex were almost always included in the sample metadata. Subjects who had been exposed to COVID-19, were actively infected with it, or had recovered from it provided the deeply sampled blood TCRbeta repertoires that made up the dataset. The samples were drawn from the first 160 participants of the ongoing ImmuneRACE study and from over 950 subjects provided by 6 global collaborators. Results the study describes overall, beyond this receptor: The quantity of clinical and demographic metadata differed by source and by participant and was supplied without curation.

Samples from volunteer blood donors who had recovered from COVID-19 were contributed by a second Seattle source. Collaborating institutions collected whole blood in K2EDTA tubes following their own protocols. For TCRbeta analysis, collaborators shipped samples in one of three forms: frozen whole blood, isolated PBMCs, or DNA extracted from either of those sample types. TCRbeta CDR3 regions were amplified from genomic DNA by means of the immunoSEQ Assay, a bias-controlled multiplex PCR. As for the original processing: The number of nucleated cells in each sample was estimated by amplification of reference gene primers within the assay. Sequence reads were collapsed and filtered to measure the absolute abundance of every unique TCRbeta CDR3 rearrangement. Productive Simpson clonality was computed per sample as the square root of Simpson's diversity index over productive rearrangements. Not all clones reach the TCRdb copy of this immuneACCESS table, which keeps in-frame sequences only. Checked studies attribute under half of the gap to unresolved V genes and leave the rest unexplained. V, J and clone size derive from that table, while D and trimming were established from the DNA sequence. The sample profile shows some 230,000 clones; around 84% of them were found once. The ten largest clones represent 5.1% of the sample.

The sequence is built from TRBV6-5 and TRBJ2-3, and perhaps TRBD2 as D gene, on 5 matching bases. The sample was peripheral blood. This receptor was obtained from a woman aged 55-75 years who had recovered from COVID-19. Here is the DNA: TGTGCCAGCAGTCTTACTAGAGGAACAGATACGCAGTATTTT. Translated, it reads CASSLTRGTDTQYF.